This TCR beta chain was retrieved from a study of Ad26.COV2.S vaccination and SARS-CoV-2 variants. TCRdb's copy holds only in-frame clones and misses some; the assay was immunoSEQ multiplex PCR. The table lists roughly 400,000 clones, 92% of them singletons. Indicated treatment: 19 received Ad26.COV2.S at low or high dose, single or two shots; 5 received placebo; per-sample allocation not given. The investigators took samples on day 63 after the first vaccine or placebo injection. This CDR3 is built from 17 residues. Looked up from germline, CDR1 is SGHTA and CDR2 is FQGNSA. V lost 5 bases, J lost 2 bases, and 12 bases stayed unmatched.

The sequence was collected from a person aged 18-60 years who received the Ad26.COV2.S COVID-19 vaccine or a placebo. Specimen: peripheral blood, collected in a trial of Ad26.COV2.S vaccine versus placebo. The rearrangement joins TRBV7-2 to TRBJ1-5; 7 bases align to TRBD1. CDR3 sequence: CASSGGTVGPGNQPQHF. In DNA, the CDR3 is TGTGCCAGCAGCGGGGGGACAGTGGGGCCAGGCAATCAGCCCCAGCATTTT.